This T cell receptor (beta chain) was sequenced during a study of vaccination and CD4 T cells after COVID-19. On the study more broadly: Post-COVID samples were collected a median roughly 3 months following diagnosis, spanning 35 to 161.

Researchers used the Oncomine TCR Beta short-read assay to sequence DNA from cultured CD4+ T cells. TCRdb re-analysed the PCR reads in MiXCR, keeping a single row per CDR3 protein. In the table there are 13,000 or so distinct CDR3 sequences, around 67% of which are singletons. Specified treatment: approximately 9-day PBMC culture with coronavirus spike peptide pools or control peptides (ViraFEST assay). Following expansion of antigen-specific T cells with peptide pools, ViraFEST then sequenced TCRs. Germline V gives CDR1 MNHEY, CDR2 SVGAGI. The ends were cut back, 0 bases at V and 4 bases at J, with 3 bases in the middle. This CDR3 region has 12 residues. The sample holds a few counts of this clonotype. Its antigen is undetermined.

The specimen was CD4+ T cells from blood, cultured in vitro. The TCR comes from a human donor who had recovered from COVID-19. The chain couples TRBV6-5 to TRBJ1-2; D gene ambiguous. For the CDR3, the DNA is TGTGCCAGCAGTTACTCGGTCTATGGCTACACCTTC. Translation gives CASSYSVYGYTF.